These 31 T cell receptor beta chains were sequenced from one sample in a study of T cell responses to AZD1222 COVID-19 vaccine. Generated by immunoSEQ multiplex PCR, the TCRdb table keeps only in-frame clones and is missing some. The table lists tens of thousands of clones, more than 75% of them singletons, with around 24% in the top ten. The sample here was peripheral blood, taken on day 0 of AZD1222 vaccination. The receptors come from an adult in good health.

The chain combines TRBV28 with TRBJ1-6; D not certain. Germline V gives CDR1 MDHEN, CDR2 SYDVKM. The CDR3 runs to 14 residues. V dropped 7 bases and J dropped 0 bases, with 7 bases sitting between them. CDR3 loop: CASIPSSYNSPLHF. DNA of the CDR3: TGTGCCAGCATCCCGAGCTCCTATAATTCACCCCTCCACTTT.

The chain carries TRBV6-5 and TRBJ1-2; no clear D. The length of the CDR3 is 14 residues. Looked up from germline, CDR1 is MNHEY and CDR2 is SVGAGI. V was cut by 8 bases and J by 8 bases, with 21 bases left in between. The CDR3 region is CASSRPGVASGYTF. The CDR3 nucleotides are TGTGCCAGCTCCCGCCCCGGGGTAGCTAGCGGCTACACCTTC.

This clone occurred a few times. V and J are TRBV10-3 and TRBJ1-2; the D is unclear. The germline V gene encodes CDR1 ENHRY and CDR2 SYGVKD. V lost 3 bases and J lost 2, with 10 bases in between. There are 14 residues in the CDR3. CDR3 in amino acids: CAISEMGTNYGYTF. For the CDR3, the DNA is TGTGCCATCAGTGAAATGGGAACAAACTATGGCTACACCTTC.

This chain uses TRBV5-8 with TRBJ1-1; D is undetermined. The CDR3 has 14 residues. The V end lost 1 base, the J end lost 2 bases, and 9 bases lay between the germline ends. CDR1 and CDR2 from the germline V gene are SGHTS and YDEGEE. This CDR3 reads CASSLRYGNTEAFF. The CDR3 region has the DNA TGTGCCAGCAGCTTGAGGTATGGAAACACTGAAGCTTTCTTT.

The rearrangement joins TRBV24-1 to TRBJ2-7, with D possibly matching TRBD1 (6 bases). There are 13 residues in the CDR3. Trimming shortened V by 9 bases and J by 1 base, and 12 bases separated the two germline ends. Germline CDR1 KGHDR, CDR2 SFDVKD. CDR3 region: CATSQGGSYEQYF. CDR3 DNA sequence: TGTGCCACCTCACAGGGTGGTTCCTACGAGCAGTACTTC.

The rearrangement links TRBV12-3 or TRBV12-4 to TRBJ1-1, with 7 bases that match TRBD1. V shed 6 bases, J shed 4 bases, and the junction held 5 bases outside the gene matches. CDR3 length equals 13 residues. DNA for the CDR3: TGTGCCAGCAGCCCCGACAGGGTCACTGAAGCTTTCTTT. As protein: CASSPDRVTEAFF.

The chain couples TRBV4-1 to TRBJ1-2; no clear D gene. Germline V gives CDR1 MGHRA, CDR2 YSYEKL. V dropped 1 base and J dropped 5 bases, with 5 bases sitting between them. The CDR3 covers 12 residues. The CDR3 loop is CASSQGRYGYTF. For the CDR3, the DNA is TGCGCCAGCAGCCAAGGTAGATATGGCTACACCTTC.

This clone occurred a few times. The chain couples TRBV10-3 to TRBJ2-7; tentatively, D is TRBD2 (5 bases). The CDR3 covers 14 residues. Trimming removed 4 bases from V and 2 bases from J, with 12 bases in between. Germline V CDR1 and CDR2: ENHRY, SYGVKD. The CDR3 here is CAISGGQKPYEQYF. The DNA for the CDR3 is TGTGCCATCAGTGGAGGGCAGAAGCCCTACGAGCAGTACTTC.

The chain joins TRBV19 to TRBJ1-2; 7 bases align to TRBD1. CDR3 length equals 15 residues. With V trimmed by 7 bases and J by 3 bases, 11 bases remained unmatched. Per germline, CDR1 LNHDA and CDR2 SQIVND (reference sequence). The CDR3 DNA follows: TGTGCCAGTACCCACCGGGGGGGACAGTACTATGGCTACACCTTC. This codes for CASTHRGGQYYGYTF.

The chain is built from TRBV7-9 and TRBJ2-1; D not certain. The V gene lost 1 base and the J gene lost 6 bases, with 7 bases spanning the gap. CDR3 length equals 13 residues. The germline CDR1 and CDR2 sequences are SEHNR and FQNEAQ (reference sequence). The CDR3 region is CASSLGFSNEQFF. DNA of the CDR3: TGTGCCAGCAGCTTAGGATTCTCCAATGAGCAGTTCTTC.

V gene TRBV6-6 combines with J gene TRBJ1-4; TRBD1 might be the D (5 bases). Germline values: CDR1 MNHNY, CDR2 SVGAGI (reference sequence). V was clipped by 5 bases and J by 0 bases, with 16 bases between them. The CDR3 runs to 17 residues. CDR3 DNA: TGTGCCAGCAGTCCCCAGGCCCCGGGACCAACTAATGAAAAACTGTTTTTT. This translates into CASSPQAPGPTNEKLFF.

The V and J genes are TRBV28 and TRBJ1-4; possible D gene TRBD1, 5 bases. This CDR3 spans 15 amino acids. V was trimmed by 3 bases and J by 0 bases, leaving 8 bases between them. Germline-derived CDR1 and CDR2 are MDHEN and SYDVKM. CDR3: CASSFGGTTNEKLFF. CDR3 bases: TGTGCCAGCAGTTTTGGGGGGACAACTAATGAAAAACTGTTTTTT.

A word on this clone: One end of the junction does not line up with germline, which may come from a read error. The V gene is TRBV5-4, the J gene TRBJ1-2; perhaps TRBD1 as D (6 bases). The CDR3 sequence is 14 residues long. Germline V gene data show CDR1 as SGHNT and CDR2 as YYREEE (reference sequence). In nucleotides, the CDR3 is TGTGCCAGCACCTTGGGGGCCGACTCGGATGGCTACACCTTC. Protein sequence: CASTLGADSDGYTF.

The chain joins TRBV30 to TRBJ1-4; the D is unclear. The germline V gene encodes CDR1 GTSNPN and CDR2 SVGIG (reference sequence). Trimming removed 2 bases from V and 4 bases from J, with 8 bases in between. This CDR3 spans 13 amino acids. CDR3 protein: CAWSPSLNEKLFF. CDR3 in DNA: TGTGCCTGGAGTCCGTCCCTTAATGAAAAACTGTTTTTT.

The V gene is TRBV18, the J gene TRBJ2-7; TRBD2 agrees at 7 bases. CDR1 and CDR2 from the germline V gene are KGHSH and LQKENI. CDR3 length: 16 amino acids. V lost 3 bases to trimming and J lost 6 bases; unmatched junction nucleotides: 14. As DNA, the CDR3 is TGTGCCAGCTCACCCTTCGGTCGAGCGGGGCCAGGCGAGCAGTACTTC. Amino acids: CASSPFGRAGPGEQYF.

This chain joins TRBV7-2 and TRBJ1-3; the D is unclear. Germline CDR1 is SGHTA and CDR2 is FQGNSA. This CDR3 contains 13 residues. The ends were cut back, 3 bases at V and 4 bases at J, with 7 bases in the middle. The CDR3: CASSFTHGNTIYF. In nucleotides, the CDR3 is TGTGCCAGCAGCTTCACACACGGAAACACCATATATTTT.

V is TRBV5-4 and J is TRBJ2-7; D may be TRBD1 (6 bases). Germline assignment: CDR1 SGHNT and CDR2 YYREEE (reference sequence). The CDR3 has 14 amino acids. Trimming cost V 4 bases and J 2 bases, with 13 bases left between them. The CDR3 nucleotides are TGTGCCAGCAGCGCGACAGGTTCCACCTACGAGCAGTACTTC. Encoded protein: CASSATGSTYEQYF.

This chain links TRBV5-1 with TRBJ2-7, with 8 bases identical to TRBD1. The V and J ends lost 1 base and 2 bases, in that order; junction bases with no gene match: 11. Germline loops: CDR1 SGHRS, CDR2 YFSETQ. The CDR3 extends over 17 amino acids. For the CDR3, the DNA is TGCGCCAGCAGCTTGCGACCGACAGGGGCCGAAGCCTACGAGCAGTACTTC. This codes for CASSLRPTGAEAYEQYF.

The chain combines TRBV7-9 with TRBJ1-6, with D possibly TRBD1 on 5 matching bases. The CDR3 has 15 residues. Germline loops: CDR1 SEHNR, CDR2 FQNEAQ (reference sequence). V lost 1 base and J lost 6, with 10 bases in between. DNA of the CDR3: TGTGCCAGCAGCTTAGGAGGGACGCCTAATTCACCCCTCCACTTT. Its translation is CASSLGGTPNSPLHF.

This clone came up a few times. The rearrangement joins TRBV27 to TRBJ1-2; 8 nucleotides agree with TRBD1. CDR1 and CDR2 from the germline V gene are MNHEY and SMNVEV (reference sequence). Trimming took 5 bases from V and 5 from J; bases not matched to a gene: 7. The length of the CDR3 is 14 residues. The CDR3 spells CASSAHQGAYGYTF. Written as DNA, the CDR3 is TGTGCCAGCAGTGCCCACCAGGGGGCATATGGCTACACCTTC.

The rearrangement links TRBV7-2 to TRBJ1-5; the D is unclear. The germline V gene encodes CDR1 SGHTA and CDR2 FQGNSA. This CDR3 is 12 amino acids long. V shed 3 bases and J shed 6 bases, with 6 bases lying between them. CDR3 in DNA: TGTGCCAGCAGCTTTGTAGGTCAGCCCCAGCATTTT. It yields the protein CASSFVGQPQHF.

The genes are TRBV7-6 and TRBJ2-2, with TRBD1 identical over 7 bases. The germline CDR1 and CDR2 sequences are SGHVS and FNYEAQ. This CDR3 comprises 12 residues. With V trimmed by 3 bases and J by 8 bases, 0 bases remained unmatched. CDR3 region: CASSLDRGELFF. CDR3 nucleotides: TGTGCCAGCAGCTTGGACAGGGGGGAGCTGTTTTTT.

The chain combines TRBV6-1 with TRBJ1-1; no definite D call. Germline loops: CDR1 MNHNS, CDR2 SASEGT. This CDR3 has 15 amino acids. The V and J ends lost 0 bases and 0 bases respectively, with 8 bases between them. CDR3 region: CASSEAVGMNTEAFF. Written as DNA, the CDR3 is TGTGCCAGCAGTGAAGCTGTAGGGATGAACACTGAAGCTTTCTTT.

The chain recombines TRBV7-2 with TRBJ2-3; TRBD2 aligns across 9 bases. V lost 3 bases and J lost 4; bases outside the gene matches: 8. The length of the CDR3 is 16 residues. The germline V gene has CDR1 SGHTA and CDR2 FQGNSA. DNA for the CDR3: TGTGCCAGCAGCTTGAGCGGGGGGCCCCCTCCAGATACGCAGTATTTT. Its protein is CASSLSGGPPPDTQYF. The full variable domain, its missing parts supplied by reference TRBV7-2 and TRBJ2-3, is GAGVSQSPSNKVTEKGKDVELRCDPISGHTALYWYRQSLGQGLEFLIYFQGNSAPDKSGLPSDRFSAERTGGSVSTLTIQRTQQEDSAVYLCASSLSGGPPPDTQYFGPGTRLTVL.

The CDR3 nucleotides read TGTGCCAGCAGCTTAAATGCTAAGAGGTGGCAAGAGACCCAGTACTTC. Translating it yields CASSLNAKRWQETQYF. This sequence joins TRBV11-2 and TRBJ2-5, with no clear D. The germline V gene has CDR1 SGHAT and CDR2 FQNNGV. Trimming cost V 2 bases and J 2 bases, with 15 bases left between them. This CDR3 spans 16 amino acids.

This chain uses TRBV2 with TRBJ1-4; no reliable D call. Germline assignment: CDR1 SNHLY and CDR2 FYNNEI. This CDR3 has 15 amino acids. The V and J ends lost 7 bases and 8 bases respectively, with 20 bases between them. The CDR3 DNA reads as TGTGCCAGCACCCCTCAATCGGGCAGAGCAGAAAAACTGTTTTTT. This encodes CASTPQSGRAEKLFF.

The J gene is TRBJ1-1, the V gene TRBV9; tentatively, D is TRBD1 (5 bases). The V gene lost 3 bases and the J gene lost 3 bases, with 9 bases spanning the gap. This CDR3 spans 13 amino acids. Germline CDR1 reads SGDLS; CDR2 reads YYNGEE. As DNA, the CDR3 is TGTGCCAGCAGCGCGTCAGGGTACACTGAAGCTTTCTTT. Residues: CASSASGYTEAFF.

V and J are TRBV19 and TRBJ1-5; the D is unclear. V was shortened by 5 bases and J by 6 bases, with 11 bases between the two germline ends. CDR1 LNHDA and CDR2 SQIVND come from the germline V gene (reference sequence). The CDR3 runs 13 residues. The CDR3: CASSVQPAQPQHF. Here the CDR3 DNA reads TGTGCCAGTAGTGTCCAGCCTGCTCAGCCCCAGCATTTT.

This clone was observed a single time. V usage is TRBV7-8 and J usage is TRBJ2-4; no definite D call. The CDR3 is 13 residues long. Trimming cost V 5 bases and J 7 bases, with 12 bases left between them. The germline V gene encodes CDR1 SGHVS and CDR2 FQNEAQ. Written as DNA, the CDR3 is TGTGCCAGCAGCCCTAATCGGGCGAACATTCAGTACTTC. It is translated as CASSPNRANIQYF.

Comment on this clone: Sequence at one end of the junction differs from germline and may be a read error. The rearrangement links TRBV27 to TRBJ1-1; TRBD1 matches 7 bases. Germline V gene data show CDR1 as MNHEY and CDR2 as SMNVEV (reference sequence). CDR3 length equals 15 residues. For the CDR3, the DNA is TGTGCCAGCACACAGCAGGGGGGGCTGAATACTGAAGCTTTCTTT. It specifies CASTQQGGLNTEAFF.

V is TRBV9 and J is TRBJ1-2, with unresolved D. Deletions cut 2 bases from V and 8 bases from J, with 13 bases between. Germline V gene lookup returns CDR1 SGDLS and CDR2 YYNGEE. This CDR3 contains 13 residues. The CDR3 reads CASSVTDVGGYTF. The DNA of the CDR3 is TGTGCCAGCAGCGTCACGGACGTTGGGGGCTACACCTTC.